This is a list of T cell receptor beta chains from one sample in a study of OX40 agonist ivuxolimab in advanced cancers. Sequencing used immunoSEQ multiplex PCR; TCRdb keeps in-frame clones, though not all of them. This table holds nearly 80,000 clones, 90% found once. Here the sequenced sample was CD4+ or CD8+ T cells sorted from blood, taken in a trial of the OX40 agonist ivuxolimab. The receptors shown here come from an adult with an advanced solid tumor such as melanoma, head and neck, liver or kidney cancer. Each CDR3 is given with its conserved first and last residue. The D gene is left open where the match is weak. Size is omitted from some rows. Given values are once, few, many or a class for expanded clones.

>TRBD2|TRBV27|NA|TRBJ2-3
TGTGCCAGCAGTTTACTGCAGCGGGGGGTGGGTACGCAGTATTTT
CASSLLQRGVGTQYF
>NA|TRBV9|NA|TRBJ2-1
TGTGCCAGCAGCGTAAGGCCCGGACAGACCTACAATGAGCAGTTCTTC
CASSVRPGQTYNEQFF
>TRBD1|TRBV6-6|NA|TRBJ2-2
TGTGCCAGCAGTTGGGACAGGGCGAACACCGGGGAGCTGTTTTTT
CASSWDRANTGELFF
>NA|TRBV2|once|TRBJ2-1
TGTGCCAGCAGTTGGACGGGCTTAGGGTTCTTC
CASSWTGLGFF
>NA|TRBV18|medium-sized|TRBJ1-1
TGTGCCAGCTCACCCCCCGGGGGGAGGGACACTGAAGCTTTCTTT
CASSPPGGRDTEAFF
>TRBD2|TRBV9|NA|TRBJ2-3
TGTGCCAGCAGCCCCCATCGAGGGTCTAGCGGGGCGATCACAGATACGCAGTATTTT
CASSPHRGSSGAITDTQYF
>TRBD1|TRBV29-1|once|TRBJ1-5
TGCAGCGTTCTAATACAGGGGAGCAATCAGCCCCAGCATTTT
CSVLIQGSNQPQHF
>TRBD1|TRBV18|NA|TRBJ1-6
TGTGCCAGCTCACCACTCCGTCCAGGGGGCGAAGGTAATTCACCCCTCCACTTT
CASSPLRPGGEGNSPLHF
>NA|TRBV27|NA|TRBJ2-2
TGTGCCAGCAGTACAAGAACACAGAGGACCGGGGAGCTGTTTTTT
CASSTRTQRTGELFF
>TRBD1|TRBV19|NA|TRBJ1-5
TGTGCCAGTAGCTCCGGGACACAGGGGAGGGCCCAGCATTTT
CASSSGTQGRAQHF
>NA|TRBV6-1|NA|TRBJ2-2
TGTGCCAGCACGAGGGTTGACACCGGGGAGCTGTTTTTT
CASTRVDTGELFF
>TRBD2|TRBV4-1|few|TRBJ2-3
TGCGCCAGCAGCCCCCCTTGGACTAGCGGGACCACAGATACGCAGTATTTT
CASSPPWTSGTTDTQYF
>NA|TRBV14|once|TRBJ1-2
TGTGCCAGCAGCCAAAGGGCCATAGGGGGCTACACCTTC
CASSQRAIGGYTF
>NA|TRBV19|once|TRBJ1-4
TGTGCCAGTAGTGCCCGCGGGGCGCCGGTTCCGGGTTTGAGGGAAAAACTGTTTTTT
CASSARGAPVPGLREKLFF
>NA|TRBV5-4|NA|TRBJ1-2
TGTGCCAGCAGCTTGAACAGAAACTACTATGGCTACACCTTC
CASSLNRNYYGYTF
>TRBD1|TRBV6-5|NA|TRBJ1-6
TGTGCCAGCAGTTCACCGGGACAGGGTCAAGCTTCACCCCTCCACTTT
CASSSPGQGQASPLHF
>NA|TRBV5-1|once|TRBJ1-2
TGCGCCAGCAGCTTGGGGGGAGCCCTAATGACTAACTATGGCTACACCTTC
CASSLGGALMTNYGYTF
>TRBD1|TRBV19|once|TRBJ1-5
TGTGCCAGCTCCCAGTATGAGGGGGACAGGGGGAGCAATCAGCCCCAGCATTTT
CASSQYEGDRGSNQPQHF
>NA|TRBV4-1|NA|TRBJ1-2
TGCGCCAGCAGCCCAGGGACCGGGACTAACTATGGCTACACCTTC
CASSPGTGTNYGYTF
>NA|TRBV2|NA|TRBJ2-5
TGTGCCAGCAGTGAAGGAATGGGGTGGGAGACCCAGTACTTC
CASSEGMGWETQYF
>TRBD2|TRBV7-7|NA|TRBJ2-5
TGTGCTAGCAGTCGTAGCGGGGTAGGAGAGACCCAGTACTTC
CASSRSGVGETQYF
>NA|TRBV6-5|NA|TRBJ2-7
TGTGCCAGCAGTTACTCGACGGCAGTGGGCCACGAGCAGTACTTC
CASSYSTAVGHEQYF
>NA|TRBV27|NA|TRBJ1-1
TGTGCCAGCACCTCCCTACGGGTGAACACTGAAGCTTTCTTT
CASTSLRVNTEAFF
>TRBD1|TRBV5-1|NA|TRBJ1-4
TGCGCCAGCAGCTTCGGTGGGACAGGCGTTGAAAAACTGTTTTTT
CASSFGGTGVEKLFF
>TRBD1|TRBV7-9|once|TRBJ1-3
TGTGCCAGCAGCTTGGGACAGCAACCCTCTGGAAACACCATATATTTT
CASSLGQQPSGNTIYF
>NA|TRBV30|NA|TRBJ2-2
TGTGCCTGTTTACCTCTAGCGCTTAACACCGGGGAGCTGTTTTTT
CACLPLALNTGELFF
>NA|TRBV21-1|NA|TRBJ2-1
TGTGCCAGCAGCACTAGCGGGGGGGCCACTGAGCAGTTCTTC
CASSTSGGATEQFF
>TRBD1|TRBV18|NA|TRBJ1-5
TGTGCCAGCTCACTAGGGACAGGGATTTATCAGCCCCAGCATTTT
CASSLGTGIYQPQHF
>NA|TRBV11-2|once|TRBJ1-1
TGTGCCAGCAGCTTAACAGCATACTCGTACACTGAAGCTTTCTTT
CASSLTAYSYTEAFF
>TRBD1|TRBV28|NA|TRBJ1-5
TGTGCCACAAACCCAGGGGGCGAGCATCAGCCCCAGCATTTT
CATNPGGEHQPQHF
>TRBD2|TRBV10-1|NA|TRBJ2-7
TGCGCCAGCGCCAGCGGGGGGGGCTACGAGCAGTACTTC
CASASGGGYEQYF
>NA|TRBV10-2|NA|TRBJ1-2
TGCGCCAGCGGGGAGGACATCTCTAACTATGGCTACACCTTC
CASGEDISNYGYTF
>NA|TRBV6-5|NA|TRBJ1-6
TGTGCCAGCAGTTCACAGGGTTCGATGGGGTCACCCCTCCACTTT
CASSSQGSMGSPLHF
>NA|TRBV15|NA|TRBJ2-5
TGTGCCACCTCCCAAGGGAGGGGGGGCCGGGAGACCCAGTACTTC
CATSQGRGGRETQYF
>NA|TRBV10-2|NA|TRBJ2-1
TGCGCCAGCAGTCCTAGCATGAGTTTTAATGAGCAGTTCTTC
CASSPSMSFNEQFF
>TRBD1|TRBV27|NA|TRBJ1-1
TGTGCCAGCAGTGGCATCGGACAGGGTCATCAGAACACTGAAGCTTTCTTT
CASSGIGQGHQNTEAFF
>NA|TRBV5-1|NA|TRBJ2-5
TGCGCCAGCAGCTTCCAAGAGACCCAGTACTTC
CASSFQETQYF
>NA|TRBV28|once|TRBJ1-3
TGTGCCAGCAGATCTGGCGGGGGTTACACCATATATTTT
CASRSGGGYTIYF
>TRBD1|TRBV28|NA|TRBJ1-5
TGTGCCAGCAAAGAAGCGACAGGGGTCGGTCAGCCCCAGCATTTT
CASKEATGVGQPQHF
>NA|TRBV21-1|NA|TRBJ2-1
NA
CASSKVARGASYNEQFF
>NA|TRBV11-2|NA|TRBJ1-2
TGTGCCAGCAGCTTATTTCCCGGGACTGATTATGGCTACACCTTC
CASSLFPGTDYGYTF
>NA|TRBV19|few|TRBJ1-5
TGTGCCAGTAGTATGATGGATAGCAATCAGCCCCAGCATTTT
CASSMMDSNQPQHF
>NA|TRBV2|NA|TRBJ2-3
TGTGCCAGCAGTGAGGAGCGAGATACGCAGTATTTT
CASSEERDTQYF
>TRBD1|TRBV7-2|NA|TRBJ1-2
TGTGCCAGCAGCCCTCGTGGACAGGGGCCTAACTATGGCTACACCTTC
CASSPRGQGPNYGYTF
>TRBD1|TRBV28|NA|TRBJ1-3
TGTGCCAGCAGCCGGGACAGGGCCTCTGGAAACACCATATATTTT
CASSRDRASGNTIYF
>NA|TRBV5-5|NA|TRBJ2-1
TGTGCCAGCAGGGGGTGGGTTGTACAGGGATTCGCGAATGAGCAGTTCTTC
CASRGWVVQGFANEQFF
>NA|TRBV7-9|NA|TRBJ1-1
TGTGCCAGCATCCCTAGGCCGAACACTGAAGCTTTCTTT
CASIPRPNTEAFF
>NA|TRBV6-1|NA|TRBJ2-1
TGTGCCAGCAGTGTCCCCAATGAGCAGTTCTTC
CASSVPNEQFF
>NA|TRBV11-2|NA|TRBJ2-5
TGTGCCAGCAGCTTAAATCTAGCGAGGGAGACCCAGTACTTC
CASSLNLARETQYF
>NA|TRBV6-1|NA|TRBJ2-7
TGTGCCAGCAGTGAAGCGCGGGCCGACTACGAGCAGTACTTC
CASSEARADYEQYF
>TRBD1|TRBV5-5|NA|TRBJ1-5
TGTGCCAGCAGCTCTGGACAGGGGGCGCCGGAGCCCCAGCATTTT
CASSSGQGAPEPQHF
>NA|TRBV5-6|once|TRBJ1-6
TGTGCCAGCAGCTTTTTAGCGGGGAACGATTCACCCCTCCACTTT
CASSFLAGNDSPLHF
>NA|TRBV5-1|NA|TRBJ2-1
TGCGCCAGCAGCTTGTTCCAGTACAATGAGCAGTTCTTC
CASSLFQYNEQFF
>NA|TRBV29-1|NA|TRBJ1-4
TGCAGCGTTTCAGGGGAAGTTGGTGAAAAACTGTTTTTT
CSVSGEVGEKLFF
>NA|TRBV5-6|few|TRBJ1-1
TGTGCCAGCAGCTTGTGGCAGGAAGCTTTCTTT
CASSLWQEAFF
>TRBD2|TRBV7-2|NA|TRBJ2-5
TGTGCCAGCAGCGCCCAACTAGCGGGGGGTCTCGAGACCCAGTACTTC
CASSAQLAGGLETQYF
>NA|TRBV5-6|NA|TRBJ1-4
TGTGCCAGCAGCGTGGGTACAGGGACAACTAATGAAAAACTGTTTTTT
CASSVGTGTTNEKLFF